This is a list of T cell receptor beta chains from one sample in a study of blood T cells in healthy people across ages. TCRdb recomputed calls from the 5' RACE reads with MiXCR, one row per CDR3 protein. The sample includes over 950,000 distinct CDR3 sequences, 35% to 40% seen only once; the top ten take around 13%. The sample taken for sequencing was blood. The receptors were sampled from a man aged 18 to 35 in good health. Both conserved end residues are part of each CDR3. A D gene is named only where the DNA matches it firmly. A clone size is listed for some rows: how often the clone was seen (once, few, many), or a class if it is expanded.

- TRBD1 TRBJ2-2 TRBV29-1 TGCAGCGCTTACCCGGGACAGGGTTTTACCGGGGAGCTGTTTTTT CSAYPGQGFTGELFF
- - TRBJ1-6 TRBV15 TGTGCCACCAGCAGAGATCTGGGTTCACCCCTCCACTTT CATSRDLGSPLHF
few - TRBJ2-1 TRBV10-3 TGTGCCATCAGTGTGGGGGATGAGCAGTTCTTC CAISVGDEQFF
- - TRBJ1-4 TRBV9 TGTGCCAGCAGCCTCCGGGACCGATGGGACGAAAAACTGTTTTTT CASSLRDRWDEKLFF
- - TRBJ2-5 TRBV5-1 TGCACCAGCAGCTTGGGCGGACAGAGTGAAGAGACCCAGTACTTC CTSSLGGQSEETQYF
few - TRBJ2-5 TRBV20-1 TGCAGTGCTAGAGTTCCTGCCTCTTCTCGGGAGACCCAGTACTTC CSARVPASSRETQYF
- - TRBJ1-2 TRBV5-1 TGCGCCAGCAGCTTGGTGACCAGCACCTATGGCTACACCTTC CASSLVTSTYGYTF
- TRBD1 TRBJ1-2 TRBV9 TGTGCCAGCAGCGTAGTAGGGGGACAGGGTCTGTCCTATGGCTACACCTTC CASSVVGGQGLSYGYTF
- TRBD1 TRBJ1-6 TRBV12-3/TRBV12-4 TGTGCCAGCAGTTCCAAAACCTGGGACAGGGGTAGTTCACCCCTCCACTTT CASSSKTWDRGSSPLHF
few - TRBJ2-5 TRBV12-5 TGTGCTAGTGGGATGAAACAAGAGACCCAGTACTTC CASGMKQETQYF
few - TRBJ1-2 TRBV20-1 TGCAGTGCTGGACCGCCGGGACAAGGCTATGGCTACACCTTC CSAGPPGQGYGYTF
- TRBD1 TRBJ2-7 TRBV4-3 TGCGCCAGCAGCCATAGTGGCACAGGGGGCGACGAGCAGTACTTC CASSHSGTGGDEQYF
- - TRBJ1-1 TRBV20-1 TGCAGTGCTAGAATCCCAGGATCGAACACTGAAGCTTTCTTT CSARIPGSNTEAFF
many TRBD2 TRBJ2-3 TRBV12-5 TGTGCTAGTGGTTTGGGGGGACTAGCGGGGGCAGATACGCAGTATTTT CASGLGGLAGADTQYF
many - TRBJ2-7 TRBV12-3/TRBV12-4 TGTGCCAGCAGTTTTGCTCGTGTGGGCTACGAGCAGTACTTC CASSFARVGYEQYF
few - TRBJ2-7 TRBV7-2 TGTTGGTCCTACGAGCAGTACTTC CWSYEQYF
- - TRBJ2-4 TRBV7-2 TGTGCCAGCAGCTTCTTTGCAGGGAAGGCCAAAAACATTCAGTACTTC CASSFFAGKAKNIQYF
- - TRBJ2-1 TRBV6-2/TRBV6-3 TGTGCCAGCAGTTACAAAGCCGAAGACCCCTACAATGAGCAGTTCTTC CASSYKAEDPYNEQFF
- - TRBJ2-1 TRBV20-1 TGCAGTGCTAGACCACAGACCGGGACAAGGTCCTACAATGAGCAGTTCTTC CSARPQTGTRSYNEQFF
- - TRBJ1-5 TRBV4-1 TGCGCCAGCAGCCAAGAGGACAGACCGAATCAGCCCCAGCATTTT CASSQEDRPNQPQHF
- - TRBJ1-1 TRBV18 TGTGCCAGCTCACCTCCACCGCTGACGAACACTGAAGCTTTCTTT CASSPPPLTNTEAFF
few - TRBJ2-5 TRBV12-3/TRBV12-4 TGTGCCAGCAGTGTGCGGCTACCTCAAGAGACCCAGTACTTC CASSVRLPQETQYF
many - TRBJ1-2 TRBV7-9 TGTGCCAGCAGCTTAGACAGGGATGGCTACACCTTC CASSLDRDGYTF
- - TRBJ1-5 TRBV7-2 TGTGCCAGCAGCTCCCGGGCCGCCCTGAATAGCAATCAGCTCCAGCATTTT CASSSRAALNSNQLQHF
- TRBD1 TRBJ1-2 TRBV10-3 TGTGCCATCAGTGGAGGGACAGGGGGTCGAGGCTACACCTTC CAISGGTGGRGYTF
- - TRBJ1-1 TRBV5-1 TGCGCCCGCAGCTTGCCAGGCCGTATGAACACTGAAGCTTTCTTT CARSLPGRMNTEAFF
- TRBD2 TRBJ2-3 TRBV6-2/TRBV6-3 TGTGCCAGCAGTTACGAATTAGCGGGGGGTAAGACCCAGTATTTT CASSYELAGGKTQYF
- TRBD1 TRBJ1-5 TRBV20-1 TGCAGTGCCGAGGGGGGACAGGGGAGCAATCAGCCCCAGCATTTT CSAEGGQGSNQPQHF
- - TRBJ1-1 TRBV12-3/TRBV12-4 TGTGTCAGCACCCCGCGTACAGGGCCGAACACTGAAGCTTTCTTT CVSTPRTGPNTEAFF
- - TRBJ1-6 TRBV4-1 TGCGCCAGCAGCCATGGGATAGAGGGTTCACCCCTCCACTTT CASSHGIEGSPLHF
- - TRBJ2-1 TRBV9 TGTGCCAGCAGCGTAGATAGCAACAATGAGCAGTTCTTC CASSVDSNNEQFF
- - TRBJ1-5 TRBV4-1 TGCGCCAGCAGCCAAGGACAGTCTAACAATCAGCCCCAGCATTTT CASSQGQSNNQPQHF
- TRBD2 TRBJ2-1 TRBV5-1 TGCGCCAGCAGCTTAAGGCTGGCGGGGGGCCTCCCTTCCTACAATGAGCAGTTCTTC CASSLRLAGGLPSYNEQFF
- TRBD2 TRBJ2-3 TRBV20-1 TGCAGTGCCCCGAGGGGCGGGGGTACAGATACGCAGTATTTT CSAPRGGGTDTQYF
- - TRBJ1-2 TRBV10-3 TGTGCCATCGGACAAGGGGGAAGCTATGGCTACACCTTC CAIGQGGSYGYTF
few - TRBJ2-3 TRBV7-3 TGTGCCAGCAGCTTAAGAGGGGGGATCACAGATACGCAGTATTTT CASSLRGGITDTQYF
few - TRBJ1-1 TRBV3-1 TGTGCCAGCAGCCAAGCTCAGGGTATGAACACTGAAGCTTTCTTT CASSQAQGMNTEAFF
few - TRBJ2-1 TRBV4-1 TGTGCCAGCAGCCAAGCGGGCACCTACAATGAGCAGTTCTTC CASSQAGTYNEQFF
few - TRBJ1-4 TRBV12-3/TRBV12-4 TGTGCCAGCAGTTCGGGGGGGCATACTAATGAAAAACTGTTTTTT CASSSGGHTNEKLFF
few - TRBJ1-1 TRBV5-1 TGCGCCAGCAGCCCGCGGACAGCTATGAACACTGAAGCTTTCTTT CASSPRTAMNTEAFF
few - TRBJ1-2 TRBV27 TGTGCCAGCAGCGAGGGCCCTTATAACTATGGCTACACCTTC CASSEGPYNYGYTF
few - TRBJ2-2 TRBV27 TGTGCCAGCAGACGGACCAACACCGGGGAGCTGTTTTTT CASRRTNTGELFF
many - TRBJ2-3 TRBV27 TGTGCCAGCAAGGGGAAGCTAGATACGCAGTATTTT CASKGKLDTQYF
- - TRBJ2-3 TRBV29-1 TGCAGCGTTGCCCCACGTGGAGGGGGCGGCACAGATACGCAGTATTTT CSVAPRGGGGTDTQYF
- - TRBJ2-3 TRBV5-1 TGCGCCAGCAAAATGGACGGCCGAAGTACAGATACGCAGTATTTT CASKMDGRSTDTQYF
- TRBD1 TRBJ1-1 TRBV20-1 TGCAGTGCACCCAGGACAGGGGCGAACACTGAAGCTTTCTTT CSAPRTGANTEAFF
many TRBD1 TRBJ1-1 TRBV12-3/TRBV12-4 TGTGCCAGCAGGGGACAGATGAACACTGAAGCTTTCTTT CASRGQMNTEAFF
few - TRBJ2-5 TRBV29-1 TGCAGCGTTCTTCCGGGGGAGACCCAGTACTTC CSVLPGETQYF
- - TRBJ1-1 TRBV27 TGTGCCAGCAGAATTAGGGGACAACCGAACACTGAAGCTTTCTTT CASRIRGQPNTEAFF
- TRBD1 TRBJ2-4 TRBV7-8 TGTGCCAGCAGCCATGGGACAGGGTCTATCAAAAACATTCAGTACTTC CASSHGTGSIKNIQYF
few TRBD1 TRBJ1-2 TRBV2 TGTGCCAGCGCCCTACGGACAGGGTACTATGGCTACACCTTC CASALRTGYYGYTF
- - TRBJ1-5 TRBV18 TGTGCCAGCTCACCAACCGGGAAGGAGCCCCAGCATTTT CASSPTGKEPQHF
few - TRBJ2-1 TRBV12-3/TRBV12-4 TGTGCCAGCAGTTTAGCGACCAATGAGCAGTTCTTC CASSLATNEQFF
- - TRBJ1-2 TRBV14 TGTGCCAGCAGCCGAGTCGGCTGGGGCGGTGATGGCTACACCTTC CASSRVGWGGDGYTF
few - TRBJ1-6 TRBV7-2 TGTGCCAGCAGCTTAGGGACGGTTGATAATTCACCCCTCCACTTT CASSLGTVDNSPLHF
- - TRBJ2-6 TRBV7-9 TGTGCCAGCAGCCCGGGCTTGCGCGCCAACGTCCTGACTTTC CASSPGLRANVLTF
- TRBD1 TRBJ2-7 TRBV28 TGTGCCAGCAGTCTGACAGGGGTAAAAAAAGTAGACGAGCAGTACTTC CASSLTGVKKVDEQYF